Below are 15 T cell receptor beta chains sequenced from a single sample in a study of patients and donors after allogeneic stem cell transplantation. TCRdb used MiXCR to reprocess the RT-PCR reads, holding one entry per CDR3 protein. The table lists about 74,000 distinct CDR3 sequences, approximately 26% of them singletons. The sequenced sample consisted of blood, either unsorted or a sorted T cell fraction (not recorded which). These receptor sequences come from a human donor who was either an allogeneic HSCT recipient or a stem cell or donor lymphocyte infusion donor (not recorded which). It is not recorded whose cells these are; they may come from a transplant donor.

This clonotype has just a few counts. The chain couples TRBV4-1 to TRBJ1-1, with a possible D match to TRBD1 (6 bases). The CDR3 contains 15 residues. V gave up 0 bases and J gave up 0 bases, with 8 bases separating them. In germline, CDR1 is MGHRA, CDR2 YSYEKL. CDR3 residues: CASSQEEGVNTEAFF. CDR3 coding DNA: TGCGCCAGCAGCCAAGAAGAGGGGGTGAACACTGAAGCTTTCTTT.

The CDR3 DNA follows: TGCAGCGTCCGGGACAGGGGGCCCGGAGAGACCCAGTACTTC. It is translated as CSVRDRGPGETQYF. The chain carries TRBV29-1 and TRBJ2-5; TRBD1 aligns across 12 bases. The CDR3 runs 14 residues. Germline V gene sequence: CDR1 SQVTM, CDR2 ANQGSEA. V trimming: 6 bases; J trimming: 4 bases; junction bases outside the gene matches: 6.

This clonotype has just a few counts. The V and J genes are TRBV7-9 and TRBJ1-1, with unresolved D. CDR1 SEHNR and CDR2 FQNEAQ come from the germline V gene (reference sequence). The V end was cut by 7 bases, the J end by 5 bases, with 14 bases between. The CDR3 totals 13 residues. CDR3 region: CASTIQSGTEAFF. Written as DNA, the CDR3 is TGTGCCAGCACCATACAGTCGGGGACTGAAGCTTTCTTT.

This clonotype occurred a few times. The chain carries TRBV4-1 and TRBJ1-4; D possibly corresponds to TRBD1 (5 bases). CDR1 is MGHRA, CDR2 YSYEKL, per germline. The CDR3 is 16 residues long. Between the trimmed V and J ends, which lost 3 bases and 8 bases, there was a span of 19 bases. The DNA of the CDR3 is TGCGCCAGCAGCCACCCCAGGGCCTGGGGCGGGGAAAAACTGTTTTTT. Protein product: CASSHPRAWGGEKLFF.

A few counts support this clonotype. The chain couples TRBV9 to TRBJ1-2; 10 nucleotides agree with TRBD1. Trimming at V came to 1 base and at J to 7 bases, leaving 7 bases not matched to a gene. Looked up from germline, CDR1 is SGDLS and CDR2 is YYNGEE. The CDR3 has 15 residues. CDR3 sequence: CASSVRGTGVAGYTF. The DNA for the CDR3 is TGTGCCAGCAGCGTAAGGGGGACAGGGGTCGCTGGCTACACCTTC.

V usage is TRBV7-9 and J usage is TRBJ2-7; D remains ambiguous. V shed 2 bases and J shed 3 bases, with 14 bases lying between them. The CDR3 extends over 15 amino acids. CDR1 and CDR2 from the germline V gene are SEHNR and FQNEAQ (reference sequence). CDR3 sequence: CASSLSRGMGYEQYF. CDR3 coding DNA: TGTGCCAGCAGCTTATCGAGAGGCATGGGCTACGAGCAGTACTTC.

This clonotype was counted a few times. The J gene is TRBJ2-1, the V gene TRBV27; D is ambiguous. The length of the CDR3 is 14 residues. The V end lost 1 base, the J end lost 0 bases, and 4 bases lay between the germline ends. Germline V CDR1 and CDR2: MNHEY, SMNVEV (reference sequence). CDR3 loop: CASSLFGSYNEQFF. The CDR3 nucleotides read TGTGCCAGCAGTTTATTTGGCTCCTACAATGAGCAGTTCTTC.

The V and J genes are TRBV9 and TRBJ2-1, with unresolved D. V lost 3 bases to trimming and J lost 0 bases, with 10 bases between them. The CDR3 runs to 15 residues. Germline-derived CDR1 and CDR2 are SGDLS and YYNGEE. This chain's CDR3 is CASSGGGSSYNEQFF. As DNA, the CDR3 is TGTGCCAGCAGCGGAGGCGGAAGCTCCTACAATGAGCAGTTCTTC.

The V and J genes are TRBV27 and TRBJ2-7, with 7 positions matching TRBD2. The V and J ends lost 5 bases and 3 bases, in that order; junction bases with no gene match: 7. The germline V gene encodes CDR1 MNHEY and CDR2 SMNVEV (reference sequence). This CDR3 spans 14 amino acids. CDR3 loop: CASSSSSGGYEQYF. CDR3 in DNA: TGTGCCAGCAGTAGTTCTAGCGGCGGCTACGAGCAGTACTTC.

The J gene is TRBJ2-7, the V gene TRBV9; 10 bases are shared with TRBD1. The CDR3 contains 14 residues. The germline gives CDR1 SGDLS, CDR2 YYNGEE. V gave up 3 bases and J gave up 5 bases; unmatched junction bases: 5. This chain's CDR3 is CASSEGTGVDEQYF. In nucleotides, the CDR3 is TGTGCCAGCAGCGAGGGGACAGGGGTCGACGAGCAGTACTTC.

This clonotype showed up many times. V gene TRBV3-1 combines with J gene TRBJ1-1; D is ambiguous. Per germline, CDR1 LGHDT and CDR2 YNNKEL (reference sequence). The CDR3 is made up of 14 amino acids. The V gene lost 4 bases and the J gene lost 2 bases, with 11 bases spanning the gap. CDR3 in DNA: TGTGCCAGCAGCCTTCGACCTGGAAACACTGAAGCTTTCTTT. Translation: CASSLRPGNTEAFF.

On this clonotype: Sequence at one end of the junction differs from germline and may be a read error. CDR3 DNA sequence: TGTGCCTGTTCCGCCTATTATTCAGGGAGTTTATTC. Translating it yields CACSAYYSGSLF. The chain recombines TRBV30 with TRBJ1-2; D perhaps matches TRBD1 (5 bases). Germline V gene data show CDR1 as GTSNPN and CDR2 as SVGIG (reference sequence). CDR3 length: 12 residues.

This clonotype was found many times. The chain links TRBV12-3 or TRBV12-4 to TRBJ1-1; 7 bases are a match to TRBD1. The CDR3 is 14 amino acids. Trimming took 6 bases from V and 0 from J; bases not matched to a gene: 4. The CDR3: CASSGQVLNTEAFF. CDR3 nucleotide sequence: TGTGCCAGCAGCGGACAGGTTTTGAACACTGAAGCTTTCTTT.

In DNA, the CDR3 is TGCAGCGTTGACCCGACTAGCTCAGATACGCAGTATTTT. Residues: CSVDPTSSDTQYF. J is TRBJ2-3 and V is TRBV29-1; 7 bases are shared with TRBD2. The CDR3 runs to 13 residues. V shed 3 bases, J shed 4 bases, and the junction held 4 bases outside the gene matches. Per germline, CDR1 SQVTM and CDR2 ANQGSEA.

The J gene is TRBJ2-5, the V gene TRBV2, with D perhaps TRBD2 (6 bases). Deletions cut 5 bases from V and 4 bases from J, with 20 bases between. CDR1 SNHLY and CDR2 FYNNEI come from the germline V gene. This CDR3 contains 16 residues. The CDR3 spells CASSFLRGNGTETQYF. Written as DNA, the CDR3 is TGTGCCAGCAGTTTTCTTCGGGGGAATGGCACAGAGACCCAGTACTTC.